This entry is about one T cell receptor beta chain. Original analysis: Using reference gene primer amplification, nucleated cell counts were estimated. Generated by immunoSEQ multiplex PCR, the TCRdb table keeps only in-frame clones and is missing some. From that table come the V and J calls and clone size; the DNA was used to work out D and trimming. The profile shows tens of thousands of clones, about 80% of them singletons. This record comes from a study of blood T cell repertoires in COVID-19. Study overall: The United States, Italy and Spain provided the acute and convalescent COVID-19 samples. The analysed material was cDNA or gDNA that came from T cells, B-cell-depleted T cells, or PBMCs.

Trimming cost V 6 bases and J 4 bases, with 18 bases left between them. CDR3 length equals 14 residues. Germline V gives CDR1 GTSNPN, CDR2 SVGIG (reference sequence). Sequenced sample: peripheral blood. This TCR was recovered from a woman in her sixties with acute or convalescent COVID-19. The V call is TRBV30, the J call TRBJ1-2; D is uncertain. CDR3 DNA: TGTGCCTGCCACCAAAAACAGCCCGTCTATGGCTACACCTTC. It yields the protein CACHQKQPVYGYTF. Full variable domain (missing parts from reference TRBV30 and TRBJ1-2): SQTIHQWPATLVQPVGSPLSLECTVEGTSNPNLYWYRQAAGRGLQLLFYSVGIGQISSEVPQNLSASRPQDRQFILSSKKLLLSDSGFYLCACHQKQPVYGYTFGSGTRLTVV.